Shown below are 22 T cell receptor beta chains from a single sample sequenced in a study of blood T cell repertoires in COVID-19. Libraries were prepared by immunoSEQ multiplex PCR; TCRdb keeps only in-frame clonotypes and omits some of them. The table includes 250,000 or so clones, roughly 90% detected once. Material for sequencing was PBMCs or T cells enriched from blood (not recorded which). These receptors were collected from a woman aged 25 to 39 with acute COVID-19.

This clone has a single count. V is TRBV18 and J is TRBJ2-7, with D possibly TRBD1 on 6 matching bases. V shed 3 bases and J shed 6 bases, with 15 bases lying between them. CDR3 length equals 14 residues. From germline, CDR1 is KGHSH and CDR2 LQKENI. CDR3 sequence reads: CASSPLPRGSEQYF. The CDR3 nucleotides are TGTGCCAGCTCACCGCTACCCAGGGGAAGCGAGCAGTACTTC.

The rearrangement links TRBV11-1 to TRBJ1-1, with D hard to call. The CDR3 sequence is 15 residues long. V was pared by 2 bases and J by 0 bases, with 10 bases between. Germline V gene lookup returns CDR1 SGHAT and CDR2 FQDESV (reference sequence). CDR3 sequence (DNA): TGTGCCAGCAGCTTAAGCGGATTGCTGAACACTGAAGCTTTCTTT. Its protein is CASSLSGLLNTEAFF.

This rearrangement joins TRBV5-1 to TRBJ1-3; D possibly corresponds to TRBD1 (5 bases). Germline V gives CDR1 SGHRS, CDR2 YFSETQ. Trimming took off 1 base at V and 7 bases at J, with 12 bases between the two ends. The CDR3 contains 14 residues. CDR3 DNA sequence: TGCGCCAGCAGCTTGACAACCGGGGGGAACACCATATATTTT. It translates to CASSLTTGGNTIYF.

This clone was recorded only once. This rearrangement joins TRBV5-4 to TRBJ1-1; tentative D call: TRBD1 (5 bases). Germline CDR1 and CDR2: SGHNT and YYREEE (reference sequence). The CDR3 length is 14 residues. Trimming left V 3 bases short and J 0 bases short, with 9 bases between. CDR3 nucleotide sequence: TGTGCCAGCAGCTACACAGGCATGAACACTGAAGCTTTCTTT. It encodes CASSYTGMNTEAFF.

The CDR3 sequence: CASSESRQGRTEAFF. CDR3 DNA sequence: TGTGCCAGCAGTGAATCGCGACAGGGGAGGACTGAAGCTTTCTTT. This chain joins TRBV2 and TRBJ1-1, with TRBD1 identical over 8 bases. CDR3 length: 15 amino acids. The ends lost 2 bases at V and 5 bases at J; junction bases unmatched: 7. Germline CDR1 is SNHLY and CDR2 is FYNNEI.

This clone was counted a few times. V gene TRBV5-5 combines with J gene TRBJ2-3; possibly TRBD1 for D (6 bases). The CDR3 has 15 amino acids. V lost 4 bases, J lost 7 bases, and 19 bases lay in between. Germline loops: CDR1 SGHKS, CDR2 YYEKEE (reference sequence). CDR3 bases: TGTGCCAGCAGCATTCAGGGGCCCCACGTAAATACGCAGTATTTT. This sequence encodes CASSIQGPHVNTQYF.

The CDR3 DNA reads TGTGCTAGTGGTTTGGGACCCGGTAGGGGACAGACTAATTCACCCCTCCACTTT. Residues: CASGLGPGRGQTNSPLHF. V and J are TRBV12-5 and TRBJ1-6; 7 nucleotides agree with TRBD1. CDR1 is LGHNT and CDR2 is FRNRAP in the germline V gene. The trim removed 1 base at V and 6 bases at J, leaving 12 bases unmatched. There are 18 residues in the CDR3.

This chain uses TRBV30 with TRBJ1-5; 8 positions match TRBD1. V shed 1 base and J 4 bases; nucleotides not matched to a gene: 6. This CDR3 has 15 residues. Germline V CDR1 and CDR2: GTSNPN, SVGIG (reference sequence). CDR3 nucleotides: TGTGCCTGGAGTGAACCGGGACAGGAGAATCAGCCCCAGCATTTT. Its translation: CAWSEPGQENQPQHF. Combining the CDR3 with reference TRBV30 and TRBJ1-5 gives the whole variable domain SQTIHQWPATLVQPVGSPLSLECTVEGTSNPNLYWYRQAAGRGLQLLFYSVGIGQISSEVPQNLSASRPQDRQFILSSKKLLLSDSGFYLCAWSEPGQENQPQHFGDGTRLSIL.

The V gene is TRBV12-5, the J gene TRBJ1-2; D not certain. This CDR3 has 12 residues. CDR1 and CDR2 (germline): LGHNT, FRNRAP. V dropped 4 bases and J dropped 8 bases, with 11 bases sitting between them. CDR3 DNA sequence: TGTGCTAGTGGTTCCGAGGGTTACGGCTACACCTTC. It encodes CASGSEGYGYTF.

This chain links TRBV21-1 with TRBJ1-1. TRBV21-1 is a pseudogene locus. The CDR3 has 15 amino acids. The CDR3 sequence: CASSNDYPMNTEAFF. CDR3 sequence (DNA): TGTGCCAGCAGCAACGACTACCCAATGAACACTGAAGCTTTCTTT.

V gene TRBV4-1 combines with J gene TRBJ1-1; the D gene is possibly TRBD1 (6 bases). The germline V gene has CDR1 MGHRA and CDR2 YSYEKL. The CDR3 totals 13 residues. Trimming left V 1 base short and J 8 bases short, with 11 bases between. CDR3 DNA sequence: TGCGCCAGCAGCCAAGTATTCGGACAGGAAGCTTTCTTT. Protein sequence: CASSQVFGQEAFF.

The chain employs TRBV5-1 and TRBJ2-3; 9 bases fit TRBD2. Germline-derived CDR1 and CDR2 are SGHRS and YFSETQ. Trimming took 0 bases from V and 4 from J; bases not matched to a gene: 6. The CDR3 runs to 16 residues. CDR3 protein: CASSLVGGGAADTQYF. CDR3 nucleotides: TGCGCCAGCAGCTTGGTTGGCGGGGGGGCTGCAGATACGCAGTATTTT. The full variable domain, in which reference TRBV5-1 and TRBJ2-3 provide the parts outside the CDR3, is KAGVTQTPRYLIKTRGQQVTLSCSPISGHRSVSWYQQTPGQGLQFLFEYFSETQRNKGNFPGRFSGRQFSNSRSEMNVSTLELGDSALYLCASSLVGGGAADTQYFGPGTRLTVL.

The chain combines TRBV6-6 with TRBJ1-1; 9 bases line up with TRBD1. V trimming: 6 bases; J trimming: 2 bases; junction bases outside the gene matches: 7. The CDR3 length is 15 residues. Germline V CDR1 and CDR2: MNHNY, SVGAGI (reference sequence). As DNA, the CDR3 is TGTGCCAGCAGCACAGGGGGCGAGTCAAACACTGAAGCTTTCTTT. As protein: CASSTGGESNTEAFF.

This chain links TRBV10-2 with TRBJ1-2; 8 nucleotides line up with TRBD1. V was clipped by 3 bases and J by 5 bases; unmatched bases: 17. CDR1 and CDR2 (germline): WSHSY, SAAADI. This CDR3 has 18 residues. This CDR3 is CASSDPFGGQVSHYGYTF. CDR3 DNA: TGCGCCAGCAGTGACCCTTTCGGGGGACAGGTTTCGCATTATGGCTACACCTTC.

The chain has TRBV6-5 and TRBJ1-2; perhaps TRBD1 as D (5 bases). The CDR3 is 14 residues long. CDR1 is MNHEY and CDR2 is SVGAGI in the germline V gene. V was pared by 5 bases and J by 6 bases, with 16 bases between. The CDR3 coding sequence is TGTGCCAGCAGTCTTCCCTCCTGGGGGGATGGCTACACCTTC. The encoded protein is CASSLPSWGDGYTF.

This clone has a single count. The rearrangement joins TRBV5-5 to TRBJ1-2; no definite D call. The CDR3 is made up of 12 amino acids. Germline lookup yields CDR1 SGHKS and CDR2 YYEKEE (reference sequence). V lost 1 base and J lost 4, with 5 bases in between. The CDR3 region is CASSLRSYGYTF. The CDR3 DNA sequence: TGTGCCAGCAGCTTGCGGAGCTATGGCTACACCTTC.

CDR3 coding DNA: TGTGCCAGCAGCGTAGCTCCGGCGGGGAAGCAGTTCTTC. Translating gives CASSVAPAGKQFF. The V and J genes are TRBV9 and TRBJ2-1; D is perhaps TRBD2 (6 bases). Germline V gene data show CDR1 as SGDLS and CDR2 as YYNGEE. CDR3 length equals 13 residues. Trimming shortened V by 0 bases and J by 11 bases, and 12 bases separated the two germline ends.

This clone was observed once. The chain has TRBV7-9 and TRBJ1-4; possible D gene TRBD1, 5 bases. The CDR3 runs to 15 residues. Trimming stripped 6 bases from V and 0 bases from J, with 11 bases between. Germline V gene sequence: CDR1 SEHNR, CDR2 FQNEAQ (reference sequence). CDR3: CASSRPGATNEKLFF. The CDR3 DNA follows: TGTGCCAGCAGTCGCCCGGGGGCAACTAATGAAAAACTGTTTTTT.

The chain joins TRBV10-3 to TRBJ2-1; D call uncertain. The V gene's germline CDR1 is ENHRY and CDR2 SYGVKD. With 8 bases removed from V and 7 bases from J, the gap between germline ends came to 15 bases. The CDR3 consists of 13 residues. The CDR3 is CAIQDWYGNEQFF. In DNA, the CDR3 is TGTGCCATCCAAGACTGGTACGGTAATGAGCAGTTCTTC.

V is TRBV7-9 and J is TRBJ1-6, with D unclear. The CDR3 has 12 amino acids. CDR1 and CDR2 from the germline V gene are SEHNR and FQNEAQ (reference sequence). Trimming shortened V by 2 bases and J by 10 bases, and 6 bases separated the two germline ends. CDR3 in DNA: TGTGCCAGCAGCTTATGGCAATCACCCCTCCACTTT. Residues: CASSLWQSPLHF.

The chain recombines TRBV5-1 with TRBJ1-2; TRBD1 matches at 7 bases. The CDR3 consists of 12 residues. The V segment lost 4 bases and the J segment 6 bases; nucleotides outside the gene matches: 3. The germline gives CDR1 SGHRS, CDR2 YFSETQ. The CDR3 nucleotides read TGCGCCAGCAGCCCAGGGGGAGATGGCTACACCTTC. Its protein product is CASSPGGDGYTF.

Turning to this clone: Its ends do not fully match the called genes, so a read error is possible. The J gene is TRBJ1-3, the V gene TRBV6-4; D not certain. The CDR3 covers 13 residues. Germline V gene data show CDR1 as MRHNA and CDR2 as SNTAGT. The CDR3 reads CASSVDTGNTIYF. The CDR3 nucleotides read TGTGCCAGCAGTGTCGACACTGGGAACACCATATATTTT.